The entry that follows covers one TCR beta chain sequence. Its specificity is not known. This record comes from a study of CD8 T cells in ankylosing spondylitis. Study findings and constraints: Disease-linked clones were reportedly significantly enriched in matched ankylosing spondylitis synovial fluid.

Via MiXCR, TCRdb re-called the 5' RACE reads, giving one row per CDR3 protein. The top ten hold roughly 34% of the sample, which has approximately 260,000 distinct CDR3 sequences, over 15% seen once. This TCR came from a male donor with ankylosing spondylitis or in good health (not recorded which). Sequencing used blood, either unsorted or a sorted T cell fraction (not recorded which).

CDR3 coding DNA: TGTGCCAGCAGCTTCCCCTCCGGACAGGGGGTCAGCACTGAAGCTTTCTTT. This gives the protein CASSFPSGQGVSTEAFF. V and J are TRBV7-9 and TRBJ1-1, with 10 bases matching TRBD1. Trimming took 3 bases from V and 4 from J; bases not matched to a gene: 11. Germline CDR1 is SEHNR and CDR2 is FQNEAQ (reference sequence). This CDR3 is 17 amino acids long.